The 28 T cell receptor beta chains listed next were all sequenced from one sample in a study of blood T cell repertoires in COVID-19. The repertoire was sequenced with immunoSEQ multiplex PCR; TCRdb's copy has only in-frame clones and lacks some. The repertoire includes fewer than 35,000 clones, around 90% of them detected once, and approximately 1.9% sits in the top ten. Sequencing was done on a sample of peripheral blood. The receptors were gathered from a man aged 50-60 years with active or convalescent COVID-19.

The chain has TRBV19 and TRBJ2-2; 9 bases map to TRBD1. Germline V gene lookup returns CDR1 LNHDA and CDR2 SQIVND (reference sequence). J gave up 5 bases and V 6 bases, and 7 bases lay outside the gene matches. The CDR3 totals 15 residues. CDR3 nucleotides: TGTGCCAGTAGACCGGGACAGGGAAGGACCGGGGAGCTGTTTTTT. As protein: CASRPGQGRTGELFF.

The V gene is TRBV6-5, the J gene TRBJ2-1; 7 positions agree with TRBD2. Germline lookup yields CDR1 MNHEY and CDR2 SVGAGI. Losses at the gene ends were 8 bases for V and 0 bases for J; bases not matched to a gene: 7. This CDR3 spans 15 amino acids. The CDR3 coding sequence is TGTGCCAGCCACCCGGGGGGTGGCTCCTACAATGAGCAGTTCTTC. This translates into CASHPGGGSYNEQFF.

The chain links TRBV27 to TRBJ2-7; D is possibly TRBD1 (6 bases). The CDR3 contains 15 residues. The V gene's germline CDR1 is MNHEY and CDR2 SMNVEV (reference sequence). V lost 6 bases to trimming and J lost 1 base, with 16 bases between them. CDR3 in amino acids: CASRIVQGFSYEQYF. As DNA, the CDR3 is TGTGCCAGCAGAATCGTACAGGGATTTTCCTACGAGCAGTACTTC.

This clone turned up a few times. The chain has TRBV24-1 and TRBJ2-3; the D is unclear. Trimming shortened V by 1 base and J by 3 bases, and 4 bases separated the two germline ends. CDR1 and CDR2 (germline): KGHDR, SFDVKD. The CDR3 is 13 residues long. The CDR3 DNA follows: TGTGCCACCAGTGATTTCAGTACAGATACGCAGTATTTT. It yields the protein CATSDFSTDTQYF.

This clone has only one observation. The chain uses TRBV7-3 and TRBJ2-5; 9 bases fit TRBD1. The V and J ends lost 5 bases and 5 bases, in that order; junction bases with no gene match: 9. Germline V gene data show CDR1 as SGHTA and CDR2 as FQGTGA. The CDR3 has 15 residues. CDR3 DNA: TGTGCCAGCAGCCCCGGGGACAGGGTTGGGGAGACCCAGTACTTC. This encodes CASSPGDRVGETQYF.

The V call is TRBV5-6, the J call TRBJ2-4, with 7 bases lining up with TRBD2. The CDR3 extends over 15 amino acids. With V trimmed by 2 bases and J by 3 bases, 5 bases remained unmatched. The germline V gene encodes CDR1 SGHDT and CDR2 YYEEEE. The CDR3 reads CASSFAGEVKNIQYF. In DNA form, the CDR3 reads TGTGCCAGCAGCTTTGCGGGGGAGGTCAAAAACATTCAGTACTTC.

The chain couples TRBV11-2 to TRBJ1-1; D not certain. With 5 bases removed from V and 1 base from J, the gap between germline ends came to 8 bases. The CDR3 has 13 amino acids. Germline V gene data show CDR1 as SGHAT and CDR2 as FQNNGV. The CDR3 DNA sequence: TGTGCCAGCAGCCGCGACTGGAACACTGAAGCTTTCTTT. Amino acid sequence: CASSRDWNTEAFF.

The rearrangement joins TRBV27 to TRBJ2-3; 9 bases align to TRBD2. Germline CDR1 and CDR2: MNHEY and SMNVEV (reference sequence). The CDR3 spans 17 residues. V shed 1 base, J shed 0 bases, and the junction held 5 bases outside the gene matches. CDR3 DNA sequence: TGTGCCAGCAGTTTATTACCGACTAGCGGAAGCACAGATACGCAGTATTTT. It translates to CASSLLPTSGSTDTQYF.

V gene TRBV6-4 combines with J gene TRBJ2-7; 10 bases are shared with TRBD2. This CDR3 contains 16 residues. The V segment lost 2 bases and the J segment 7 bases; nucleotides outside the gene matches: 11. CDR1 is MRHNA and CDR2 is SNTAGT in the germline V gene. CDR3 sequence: CASSDPSSSGSREQYF. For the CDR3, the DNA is TGTGCCAGCAGTGACCCCTCCTCTAGCGGGAGTAGGGAGCAGTACTTC.

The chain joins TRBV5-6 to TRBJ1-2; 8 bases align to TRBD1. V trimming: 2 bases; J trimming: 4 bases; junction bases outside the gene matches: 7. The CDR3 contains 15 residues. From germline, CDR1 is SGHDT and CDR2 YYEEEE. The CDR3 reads CASSLGAGGGYGYTF. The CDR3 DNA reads TGTGCCAGCAGCTTAGGGGCAGGGGGCGGCTATGGCTACACCTTC.

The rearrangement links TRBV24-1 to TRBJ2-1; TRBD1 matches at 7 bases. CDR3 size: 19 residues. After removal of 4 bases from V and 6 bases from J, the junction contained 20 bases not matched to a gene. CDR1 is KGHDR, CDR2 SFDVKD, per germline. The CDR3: CATSDQTGPGLVQGNEQFF. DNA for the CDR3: TGTGCCACCAGTGACCAGACAGGGCCAGGATTGGTGCAAGGCAATGAGCAGTTCTTC.

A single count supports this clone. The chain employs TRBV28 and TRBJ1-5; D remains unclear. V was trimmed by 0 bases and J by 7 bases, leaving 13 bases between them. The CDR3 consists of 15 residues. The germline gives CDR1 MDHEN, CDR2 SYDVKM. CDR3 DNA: TGTGCCAGCAGTTTATGGAGCAGGTCGGAACAGCCCCAGCATTTT. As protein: CASSLWSRSEQPQHF.

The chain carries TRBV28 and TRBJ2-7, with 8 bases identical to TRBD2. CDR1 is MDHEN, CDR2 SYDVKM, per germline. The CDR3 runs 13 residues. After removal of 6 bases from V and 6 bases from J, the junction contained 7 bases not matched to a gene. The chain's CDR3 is CASSSAGVGEQYF. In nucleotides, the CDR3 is TGTGCCAGCAGCTCAGCGGGAGTCGGCGAGCAGTACTTC.

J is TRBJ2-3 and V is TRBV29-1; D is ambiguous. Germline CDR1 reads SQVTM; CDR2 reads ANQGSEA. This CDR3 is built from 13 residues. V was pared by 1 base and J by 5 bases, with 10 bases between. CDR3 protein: CSVEVESLDTQYF. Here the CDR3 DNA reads TGCAGCGTTGAAGTAGAGAGTTTAGATACGCAGTATTTT.

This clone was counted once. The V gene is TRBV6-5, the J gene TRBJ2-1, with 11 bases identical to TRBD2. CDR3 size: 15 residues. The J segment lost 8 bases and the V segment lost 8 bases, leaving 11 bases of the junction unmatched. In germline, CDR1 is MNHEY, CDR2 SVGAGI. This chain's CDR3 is CASQDTSGSHYEQFF. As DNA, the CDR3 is TGTGCCAGCCAGGACACTAGCGGGAGTCACTATGAGCAGTTCTTC.

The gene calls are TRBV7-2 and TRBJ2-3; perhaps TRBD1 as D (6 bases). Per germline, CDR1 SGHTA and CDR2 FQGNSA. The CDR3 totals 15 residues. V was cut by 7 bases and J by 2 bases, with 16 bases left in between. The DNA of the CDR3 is TGTGCCAGCAACCCGGGGCAGGGGATCACAGATACGCAGTATTTT. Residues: CASNPGQGITDTQYF.

Here the CDR3 DNA reads TGTGCCAGCTCACCTACACTCCCACTAGCGGGAGGAACCGGGGAGCTGTTTTTT. Translated, it gives CASSPTLPLAGGTGELFF. This chain uses TRBV18 with TRBJ2-2, with 12 bases lining up with TRBD2. The CDR3 extends over 18 amino acids. Per germline, CDR1 KGHSH and CDR2 LQKENI. The junction had 10 bases not matched to a gene; V was cut back by 3 bases and J by 5 bases.

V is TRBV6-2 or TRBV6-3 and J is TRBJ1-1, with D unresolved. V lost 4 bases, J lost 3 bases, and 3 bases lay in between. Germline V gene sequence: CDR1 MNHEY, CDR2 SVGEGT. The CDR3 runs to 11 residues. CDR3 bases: TGTGCCAGCAGTTTCTACACTGAAGCTTTCTTT. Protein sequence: CASSFYTEAFF.

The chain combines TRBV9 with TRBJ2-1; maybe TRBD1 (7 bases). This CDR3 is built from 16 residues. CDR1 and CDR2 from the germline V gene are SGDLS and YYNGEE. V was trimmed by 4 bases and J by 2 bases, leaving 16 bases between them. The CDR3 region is CASSPGGTAPYNEQFF. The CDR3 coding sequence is TGTGCCAGCAGCCCAGGGGGGACTGCCCCCTACAATGAGCAGTTCTTC.

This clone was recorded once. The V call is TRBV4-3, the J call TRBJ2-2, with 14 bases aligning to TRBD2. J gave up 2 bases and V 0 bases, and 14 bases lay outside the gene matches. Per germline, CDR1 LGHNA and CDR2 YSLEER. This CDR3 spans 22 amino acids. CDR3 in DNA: TGCGCCAGCAGCCAAGAATGGGGAGAATGGGGACTAGCGGGAGCAAACACCGGGGAGCTGTTTTTT. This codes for CASSQEWGEWGLAGANTGELFF.

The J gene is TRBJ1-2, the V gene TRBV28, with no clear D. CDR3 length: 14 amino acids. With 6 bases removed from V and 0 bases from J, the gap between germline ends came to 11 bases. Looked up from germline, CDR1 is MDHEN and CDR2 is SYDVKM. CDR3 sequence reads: CASSHRLTNYGYTF. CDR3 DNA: TGTGCCAGCAGCCATAGATTAACTAACTATGGCTACACCTTC.

The CDR3 spells CASSFVVGGASNQPQHF. The CDR3 DNA sequence: TGTGCCAGCAGTTTTGTTGTAGGGGGGGCTAGCAATCAGCCCCAGCATTTT. J is TRBJ1-5 and V is TRBV28, with D perhaps matching TRBD1 (6 bases). V lost 3 bases to trimming and J lost 0 bases, with 15 bases between them. The CDR3 is made up of 17 amino acids. Germline values: CDR1 MDHEN, CDR2 SYDVKM.

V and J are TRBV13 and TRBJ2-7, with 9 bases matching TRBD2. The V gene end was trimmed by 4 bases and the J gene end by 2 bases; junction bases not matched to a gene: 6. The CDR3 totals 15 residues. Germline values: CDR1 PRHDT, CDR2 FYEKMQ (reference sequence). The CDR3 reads CASSSRTSEPYEQYF. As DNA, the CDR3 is TGTGCCAGCAGCTCCCGGACTAGCGAACCCTACGAGCAGTACTTC.

The CDR3 nucleotides are TGTGCCAGCAGCCCCCGGGGGGGGGTATCTACCGGGGAGCTGTTTTTT. It yields the protein CASSPRGGVSTGELFF. J is TRBJ2-2 and V is TRBV7-3; 8 bases fit TRBD2. The CDR3 is 16 amino acids. Germline assignment: CDR1 SGHTA and CDR2 FQGTGA. The ends lost 5 bases at V and 5 bases at J; junction bases unmatched: 10.

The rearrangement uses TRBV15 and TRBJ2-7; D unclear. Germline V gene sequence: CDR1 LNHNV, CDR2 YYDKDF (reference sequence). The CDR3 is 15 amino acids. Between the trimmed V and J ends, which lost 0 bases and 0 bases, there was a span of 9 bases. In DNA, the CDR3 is TGTGCCACCAGCAGAGAGGGTAGCACCTCCTACGAGCAGTACTTC. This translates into CATSREGSTSYEQYF.

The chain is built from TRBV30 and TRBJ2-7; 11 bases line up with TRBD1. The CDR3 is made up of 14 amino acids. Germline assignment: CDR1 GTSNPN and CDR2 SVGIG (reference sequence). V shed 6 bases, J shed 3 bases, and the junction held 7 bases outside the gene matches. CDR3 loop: CACKRTGGGYEQYF. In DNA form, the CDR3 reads TGTGCCTGCAAGCGGACAGGGGGCGGCTACGAGCAGTACTTC.

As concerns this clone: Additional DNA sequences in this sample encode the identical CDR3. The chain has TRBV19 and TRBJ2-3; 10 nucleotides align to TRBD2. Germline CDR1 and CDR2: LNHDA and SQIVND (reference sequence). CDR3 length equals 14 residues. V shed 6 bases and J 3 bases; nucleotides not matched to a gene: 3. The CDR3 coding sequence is TGTGCCAGTAGATCTAGCGGGAGTACAGATACGCAGTATTTT. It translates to CASRSSGSTDTQYF.

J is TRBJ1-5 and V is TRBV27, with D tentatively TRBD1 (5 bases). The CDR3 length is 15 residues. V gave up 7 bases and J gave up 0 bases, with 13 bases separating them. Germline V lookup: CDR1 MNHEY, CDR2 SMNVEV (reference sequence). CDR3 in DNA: TGTGCCAGCAAACCTATCCAGGGTAGCAATCAGCCCCAGCATTTT. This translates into CASKPIQGSNQPQHF.